The next 14 T cell receptor beta chains were all read from a single sample in a study of OX40 agonist ivuxolimab in advanced cancers. Assay: immunoSEQ multiplex PCR; the TCRdb copy retains only in-frame clones and omits some. The sample lists some 45,000 clones, 80% occurring once. The sample here was CD4+ or CD8+ T cells sorted from blood, taken in a trial of the OX40 agonist ivuxolimab. These receptors were obtained from an adult with an advanced solid tumor such as melanoma, head and neck, liver or kidney cancer.

V and J are TRBV5-5 and TRBJ2-7; D is tentatively TRBD1 or TRBD2 (5 bases each). CDR3 size: 13 residues. Germline CDR1 reads SGHKS; CDR2 reads YYEKEE (reference sequence). Trimming removed 4 bases at V and 2 bases at J, with 10 bases between. CDR3 in DNA: TGTGCCAGCAGCCAAATGGGGGCCTACGAGCAGTACTTC. This codes for CASSQMGAYEQYF.

The chain couples TRBV4-3 to TRBJ2-7; possible D gene TRBD2, 6 bases. The CDR3 runs 16 residues. Trimming stripped 0 bases from V and 3 bases from J, with 15 bases between. CDR1 LGHNA and CDR2 YSLEER come from the germline V gene. The CDR3 coding sequence is TGCGCCAGCAGCCAAGAACTGGGGGGTGGGGACTACGAGCAGTACTTC. It specifies CASSQELGGGDYEQYF.

This clone was detected once. The chain links TRBV7-9 to TRBJ2-5; TRBD2 is a possible D gene (6 bases). V lost 2 bases, J lost 4 bases, and 8 bases lay in between. The CDR3 is 13 residues long. From germline, CDR1 is SEHNR and CDR2 FQNEAQ (reference sequence). CDR3 sequence: CASSLMGGETQYF. The CDR3 region has the DNA TGTGCCAGCAGCTTAATGGGGGGAGAGACCCAGTACTTC.

This clone was seen a few times. This chain connects TRBV11-2 to TRBJ1-1, with 7 positions matching TRBD1. The CDR3 loop spans 14 amino acids. Per the germline V gene, CDR1 is SGHAT and CDR2 is FQNNGV. Trimming at V came to 4 bases and at J to 4 bases, leaving 6 bases not matched to a gene. The CDR3 nucleotides read TGTGCCAGCAGCTCACAGGGGAAGGGCACTGAAGCTTTCTTT. Its protein product is CASSSQGKGTEAFF. Variable domain in full (rest from reference TRBV11-2 and TRBJ1-1): EAGVAQSPRYKIIEKRQSVAFWCNPISGHATLYWYQQILGQGPKLLIQFQNNGVVDDSQLPKDRFSAERLKGVDSTLKIQPAKLEDSAVYLCASSSQGKGTEAFFGQGTRLTVV.

The gene calls are TRBV29-1 and TRBJ2-7, with D perhaps matching TRBD1 or TRBD2 (6 bases each). Germline loops: CDR1 SQVTM, CDR2 ANQGSEA. V was shortened by 3 bases and J by 2 bases, with 14 bases between the two germline ends. This CDR3 has 14 amino acids. The CDR3 DNA follows: TGCAGCGTTGATGGGGGGCCCCCAACCTACGAGCAGTACTTC. It specifies CSVDGGPPTYEQYF.

The chain recombines TRBV15 with TRBJ2-3; D is unresolved. CDR1 and CDR2 (germline): LNHNV, YYDKDF (reference sequence). V gave up 1 base and J gave up 7 bases, with 3 bases separating them. The CDR3 consists of 11 residues. Written as DNA, the CDR3 is TGTGCCACCAGCAGAGCTAATACGCAGTATTTT. It is translated as CATSRANTQYF.

The DNA of the CDR3 is TGTGCCAGCAGCCCTACAGCGTCTGGGGCCAACGTCCTGACTTTC. Translation gives CASSPTASGANVLTF. V gene TRBV11-2 combines with J gene TRBJ2-6; D is ambiguous. V dropped 5 bases and J dropped 1 base, with 9 bases sitting between them. There are 15 residues in the CDR3. The germline V gene encodes CDR1 SGHAT and CDR2 FQNNGV. Together with reference TRBV11-2 and TRBJ2-6, the CDR3 gives the full variable domain: EAGVAQSPRYKIIEKRQSVAFWCNPISGHATLYWYQQILGQGPKLLIQFQNNGVVDDSQLPKDRFSAERLKGVDSTLKIQPAKLEDSAVYLCASSPTASGANVLTFGAGSRLTVL.

The chain carries TRBV5-5 and TRBJ1-2; D is uncertain. Germline V gene sequence: CDR1 SGHKS, CDR2 YYEKEE (reference sequence). CDR3 length: 14 residues. Trimming cost V 3 bases and J 4 bases, with 13 bases left between them. In nucleotides, the CDR3 is TGTGCCAGCAGCTCTCTCGAGGTTTCCTATGGCTACACCTTC. It is translated as CASSSLEVSYGYTF.

This clone was seen once. This chain links TRBV27 with TRBJ2-1, with D perhaps matching TRBD1 (5 bases). V shed 0 bases and J shed 10 bases, with 10 bases lying between them. Germline V gene data show CDR1 as MNHEY and CDR2 as SMNVEV (reference sequence). CDR3 length: 13 residues. In DNA, the CDR3 is TGTGCCAGCAGTTTATCAAGGGGTTCCGAGCAGTTCTTC. It codes for CASSLSRGSEQFF.

This rearrangement joins TRBV5-1 to TRBJ2-1, with D tentatively TRBD1 (6 bases). The CDR3 is 15 residues long. Germline CDR1 SGHRS, CDR2 YFSETQ. Trimming stripped 7 bases from V and 8 bases from J, with 22 bases between. CDR3 bases: TGCGCCAGCCGACGTGGGGCCGCAGGGGAAGATGAGCAGTTCTTC. Translated, it gives CASRRGAAGEDEQFF.

This clone was picked up one time. The chain carries TRBV11-3 and TRBJ2-5, with D tentatively TRBD1 (6 bases). Germline V gives CDR1 SGHNT, CDR2 YENEEA. V was pared by 5 bases and J by 2 bases, with 9 bases between. This CDR3 region has 13 residues. The CDR3 DNA follows: TGTGCCAGCAGCCCCGGGACACAAGAGACCCAGTACTTC. Its translation is CASSPGTQETQYF.

The rearrangement joins TRBV28 to TRBJ1-4; 12 bases agree with TRBD1. Germline V lookup: CDR1 MDHEN, CDR2 SYDVKM. The CDR3 runs 15 residues. V lost 5 bases and J lost 11; bases outside the gene matches: 9. CDR3 sequence reads: CASSPRDRGLRKLFF. DNA of the CDR3: TGTGCCAGCAGTCCCCGGGACAGGGGGCTGAGGAAACTGTTTTTT.

The J gene is TRBJ2-5, the V gene TRBV11-3; D is perhaps TRBD2 (6 bases). Germline values: CDR1 SGHNT, CDR2 YENEEA. V was shortened by 5 bases and J by 4 bases, with 17 bases between the two germline ends. The CDR3 totals 15 residues. The CDR3 DNA is TGTGCCAGCAGCCCCGGAGGGGTAGTGGGAGAGACCCAGTACTTC. Amino acid sequence: CASSPGGVVGETQYF.

This sequence joins TRBV18 and TRBJ1-1, with 7 bases fitting TRBD1. V was pared by 6 bases and J by 8 bases, with 9 bases of the junction left unmatched. Germline assignment: CDR1 KGHSH and CDR2 LQKENI. This CDR3 spans 13 amino acids. CDR3 in amino acids: CASSPTGDSEAFF. The CDR3 coding sequence is TGTGCCAGCTCCCCCACAGGGGACTCGGAAGCTTTCTTT.